This is a list of T cell receptor beta chains from one sample in a study of CD8 T cells in ankylosing spondylitis. TCRdb fed the 5' RACE reads into MiXCR, producing one record per CDR3 protein. In the table there are 150,000 to 200,000 distinct CDR3 sequences, around 17% of which are singletons. The sequencing sample was made of blood, either unsorted or a sorted T cell fraction (not recorded which). Receptors originate from a male donor with ankylosing spondylitis or in good health (not recorded which). Both conserved end residues are part of each CDR3. Each record gives: D gene, V gene, clone size, J gene, CDR3 protein, CDR3 DNA. The D gene is left open where the match is weak. Size tells how often a clone was seen (once, few, many) or the class of an expanded clone, and some rows leave it out.

d_call: .
v_call: TRBV20-1
clone_size: many
j_call: TRBJ2-3
cdr3_aa: CSVYLESTDTQYF
cdr3_nt: TGCAGTGTTTACTTAGAGAGCACAGATACGCAGTATTTT

d_call: TRBD1
v_call: TRBV5-1
clone_size: many
j_call: TRBJ2-1
cdr3_aa: CASSSDRGRYNEQFF
cdr3_nt: TGCGCCAGCAGTTCGGACAGGGGTCGCTACAATGAGCAGTTCTTC

d_call: .
v_call: TRBV7-8
clone_size: few
j_call: TRBJ2-1
cdr3_aa: CASRGGARYNEQFF
cdr3_nt: TGTGCCAGCAGAGGGGGGGCGCGTTACAATGAGCAGTTCTTC

d_call: .
v_call: TRBV9
clone_size: few
j_call: TRBJ2-7
cdr3_aa: CASSVSVRYLYEQYF
cdr3_nt: TGTGCCAGCAGCGTTTCAGTGCGGTATCTATACGAGCAGTACTTC

d_call: TRBD2
v_call: TRBV2
clone_size: many
j_call: TRBJ2-5
cdr3_aa: CASKTSGTETQYF
cdr3_nt: TGTGCCAGCAAAACTAGCGGGACGGAGACCCAGTACTTC

d_call: TRBD2
v_call: TRBV5-1
clone_size: few
j_call: TRBJ2-3
cdr3_aa: CASSGLAGEDTQYF
cdr3_nt: TGCGCCAGCAGCGGTCTAGCGGGAGAAGATACGCAGTATTTT

d_call: TRBD2
v_call: TRBV5-1
clone_size: .
j_call: TRBJ2-2
cdr3_aa: CASSLERESTGELFF
cdr3_nt: TGCGCCAGCAGCTTGGAGCGGGAGAGCACCGGGGAGCTGTTTTTT

d_call: .
v_call: TRBV10-1
clone_size: .
j_call: TRBJ2-5
cdr3_aa: CASMRVQETQYF
cdr3_nt: TGTGCCAGCATGAGAGTCCAAGAGACCCAGTACTTC

d_call: .
v_call: TRBV20-1
clone_size: many
j_call: TRBJ1-1
cdr3_aa: CSASPRARTTEAFF
cdr3_nt: TGCAGTGCTAGCCCCAGGGCCCGAACGACTGAAGCTTTCTTT

d_call: .
v_call: TRBV2
clone_size: many
j_call: TRBJ2-1
cdr3_aa: CASSGDGNNEQFF
cdr3_nt: TGTGCCAGCAGTGGGGACGGGAACAATGAGCAGTTCTTC

d_call: TRBD1
v_call: TRBV28
clone_size: once
j_call: TRBJ2-5
cdr3_aa: CASSSSGTALFETQYF
cdr3_nt: TGTGCCAGCAGTTCCTCTGGGACAGCCTTATTTGAGACCCAGTACTTC

d_call: TRBD1
v_call: TRBV29-1
clone_size: many
j_call: TRBJ1-1
cdr3_aa: CSVMGQGANTEAFF
cdr3_nt: TGCAGCGTTATGGGACAGGGGGCGAACACTGAAGCTTTCTTT

d_call: TRBD2
v_call: TRBV5-1
clone_size: many
j_call: TRBJ2-2
cdr3_aa: CASSSGGTSDRELFF
cdr3_nt: TGCGCCAGCAGCTCCGGTGGGACTAGCGACAGGGAGCTGTTTTTT

d_call: TRBD2
v_call: TRBV30
clone_size: many
j_call: TRBJ2-7
cdr3_aa: CAWSLAGTYEQYF
cdr3_nt: TGTGCCTGGAGTCTAGCGGGTACCTACGAGCAGTACTTC

d_call: .
v_call: TRBV14
clone_size: .
j_call: TRBJ2-7
cdr3_aa: CASSQAGREQYF
cdr3_nt: TGTGCCAGCAGCCAAGCAGGGCGGGAGCAGTACTTC

d_call: .
v_call: TRBV5-1
clone_size: many
j_call: TRBJ2-4
cdr3_aa: CASSSGELTDITAKNIQYF
cdr3_nt: TGCGCCAGCAGCTCCGGAGAATTGACAGATATTACAGCCAAAAACATTCAGTACTTC

d_call: .
v_call: TRBV5-1
clone_size: .
j_call: TRBJ2-7
cdr3_aa: CASSPAGSGYEQYF
cdr3_nt: TGCGCCAGCTCCCCGGCGGGGTCCGGCTACGAGCAGTACTTC

d_call: .
v_call: TRBV7-2
clone_size: few
j_call: TRBJ1-1
cdr3_aa: CASSSFARTEAFF
cdr3_nt: TGTGCCAGCAGCTCCTTTGCGAGGACTGAAGCTTTCTTT

d_call: .
v_call: TRBV29-1
clone_size: .
j_call: TRBJ1-1
cdr3_aa: CSVHRARFSEAFF
cdr3_nt: TGCAGCGTCCACCGGGCCAGGTTCTCTGAAGCTTTCTTT

d_call: .
v_call: TRBV5-1
clone_size: many
j_call: TRBJ2-6
cdr3_aa: CASNKDSGANVLTF
cdr3_nt: TGCGCCAGCAACAAAGATTCTGGGGCCAACGTCCTGACTTTC

d_call: .
v_call: TRBV14
clone_size: .
j_call: TRBJ1-1
cdr3_aa: CASSQEGVIGQLAFF
cdr3_nt: TGTGCCAGCAGCCAAGAGGGAGTTATCGGACAGTTGGCTTTCTTT

d_call: .
v_call: TRBV7-6
clone_size: few
j_call: TRBJ2-5
cdr3_aa: CASSSAGKTQYF
cdr3_nt: TGTGCCAGCAGCTCAGCAGGGAAGACCCAGTACTTC